The sequence of this T cell receptor (beta chain) was determined in a study of T cells in Graves' hyperthyroidism and ophthalmopathy. Turning to the study itself: Peripheral blood was taken when the disease was first diagnosed, before any treatment began.

The germline V gene has CDR1 LNHNV and CDR2 YYDKDF (reference sequence). J gave up 3 bases and V 1 base, and 0 bases lay outside the gene matches. CDR3 length: 15 amino acids. This clonotype has a count of ten or more. Antigen unknown. TCR beta CDR3 regions were amplified from RNA transcripts. When the TCR CDR3 underwent first-round RT-PCR, the HTBI primer set was used. From the multiplex PCR reads, TCRdb called clonotypes with MiXCR, one entry per CDR3 protein. The repertoire consists of about 380,000 distinct CDR3 sequences, with about 14% occurring once and the leading ten covering around 19%. In the ophthalmopathy cohort, Clinical Activity Score was at least 3, NOSPECS grade at least 4, and duration under 3 months. The PBMCs studied were ones that came from about 9.9 ml fresh peripheral blood. Study outcomes and limitations: Blood also carried most thyroid clonotypes expanded above 0.001.

Specimen: blood. The chain is built from TRBV15 and TRBJ2-1; 10 positions agree with TRBD2. This clonotype was sampled from a woman aged 25 to 39 with Graves' ophthalmopathy. The CDR3 DNA sequence: TGTGCCACCAGCAGAGGACTAGCGGGCTACAATGAGCAGTTCTTC. Translation gives CATSRGLAGYNEQFF.